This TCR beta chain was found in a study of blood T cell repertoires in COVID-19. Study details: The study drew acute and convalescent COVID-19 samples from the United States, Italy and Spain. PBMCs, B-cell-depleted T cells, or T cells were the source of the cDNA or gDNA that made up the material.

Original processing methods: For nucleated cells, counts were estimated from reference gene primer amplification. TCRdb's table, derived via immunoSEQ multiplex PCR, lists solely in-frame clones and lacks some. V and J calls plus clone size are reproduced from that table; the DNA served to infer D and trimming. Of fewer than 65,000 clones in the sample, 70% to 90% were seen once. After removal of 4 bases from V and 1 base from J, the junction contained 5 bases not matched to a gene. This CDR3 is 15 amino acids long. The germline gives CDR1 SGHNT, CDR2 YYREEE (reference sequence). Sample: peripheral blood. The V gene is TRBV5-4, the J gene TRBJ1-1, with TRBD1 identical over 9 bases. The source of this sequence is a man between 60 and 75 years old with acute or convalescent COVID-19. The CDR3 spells CASSRQGGTNTEAFF. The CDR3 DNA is TGTGCCAGCAGCAGACAGGGGGGGACGAACACTGAAGCTTTCTTT. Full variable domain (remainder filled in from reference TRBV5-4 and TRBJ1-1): ETGVTQSPTHLIKTRGQQVTLRCSSQSGHNTVSWYQQALGQGPQFIFQYYREEENGRGNFPPRFSGLQFPNYSSELNVNALELDDSALYLCASSRQGGTNTEAFFGQGTRLTVV.